These 32 T cell receptor beta chains originate from one sample sequenced in a study of identical twins. TCRdb re-called the 5' RACE reads through MiXCR, storing one row per CDR3 protein. The table shows over 600,000 distinct CDR3 sequences, with about 20% occurring only once. These data were also filed under a second study, of T cells expressing NK-cell markers.

Sequencing used PBMCs. Receptors originate from a young woman in good health.

The chain uses TRBV4-1 and TRBJ2-1; TRBD2 matches at 10 bases. Germline V gene data show CDR1 as MGHRA and CDR2 as YSYEKL. The junction had 5 bases not matched to a gene; V was cut back by 0 bases and J by 6 bases. The CDR3 loop spans 16 amino acids. The CDR3 protein is CASSQEPAGGVNEQFF. The CDR3 coding sequence is TGCGCCAGCAGCCAAGAACCAGCGGGAGGGGTCAATGAGCAGTTCTTC.

This clonotype was observed a handful of times. V is TRBV12-3 or TRBV12-4 and J is TRBJ2-7; D ambiguous. There are 12 residues in the CDR3. V was clipped by 5 bases and J by 6 bases, with 11 bases between them. In nucleotides, the CDR3 is TGTGCCAGCAGTCCCGACTTTCTCGAGCAGTACTTC. The encoded protein is CASSPDFLEQYF.

This clonotype was detected once. This chain uses TRBV30 with TRBJ2-2; 8 nucleotides agree with TRBD2. The CDR3 sequence is 18 residues long. Losses at the gene ends were 3 bases for V and 0 bases for J; bases not matched to a gene: 12. Germline assignment: CDR1 GTSNPN and CDR2 SVGIG (reference sequence). CDR3 sequence reads: CAWRLTLADTSNTGELFF. The CDR3 nucleotides read TGTGCCTGGAGATTAACACTAGCGGATACCTCGAACACCGGGGAGCTGTTTTTT.

This clonotype was counted a few times. The J gene is TRBJ2-5, the V gene TRBV3-1, with 10 bases identical to TRBD2. The CDR3 has 21 amino acids. CDR1 and CDR2 from the germline V gene are LGHDT and YNNKEL (reference sequence). J gave up 10 bases and V 10 bases, and 36 bases lay outside the gene matches. CDR3 in DNA: TGTGCCACCACCAGCACTAGCGGGACATATCGTCAAGAGACCCCACGAGGGGGCCAGTACTTC. Translation: CATTSTSGTYRQETPRGGQYF.

J is TRBJ2-7 and V is TRBV7-9; TRBD2 aligns across 7 bases. Germline V lookup: CDR1 SEHNR, CDR2 FQNEAQ (reference sequence). CDR3 length: 15 amino acids. V shed 8 bases and J 4 bases; nucleotides not matched to a gene: 14. The CDR3 region has the DNA TGTGCCAGCGCCCACTGGAGGCGGGGGAGGTACGAGCAGTACTTC. Amino acid sequence: CASAHWRRGRYEQYF. The variable domain in full, completed from reference TRBV7-9 and TRBJ2-7, reads DTGVSQNPRHKITKRGQNVTFRCDPISEHNRLYWYRQTLGQGPEFLTYFQNEAQLEKSRLLSDRFSAERPKGSFSTLEIQRTEQGDSAMYLCASAHWRRGRYEQYFGPGTRLTVT.

As regards this clonotype: At one of its ends the junction is not consistent with the germline gene, which may arise from a read error. The chain joins TRBV20-1 to TRBJ2-2, with 10 bases fitting TRBD2. This CDR3 has 17 amino acids. The germline CDR1 and CDR2 sequences are DFQATT and SNEGSKA (reference sequence). The CDR3 nucleotides read TGCTGTGCTAGAGGGCTAGCGGGGGCCGCTAACACCGGGGAGCTGTTTTTT. Translating gives CCARGLAGAANTGELFF.

The chain couples TRBV20-1 to TRBJ1-6; D unclear. V lost 0 bases and J lost 10, with 19 bases in between. This CDR3 spans 16 amino acids. Per the germline V gene, CDR1 is DFQATT and CDR2 is SNEGSKA (reference sequence). DNA of the CDR3: TGCAGTGCTAGAGATTTGATAGGGCAGGTGGCCTCACCCCTCCACTTT. As protein: CSARDLIGQVASPLHF.

The table lists this clonotype with a few counts. The rearrangement joins TRBV6-5 to TRBJ2-7, with no clear D. The V gene's germline CDR1 is MNHEY and CDR2 SVGAGI. The CDR3 is 12 residues long. V gave up 8 bases and J gave up 5 bases, with 13 bases separating them. This CDR3 reads CASQVSVHEQYF. In DNA form, the CDR3 reads TGTGCCAGCCAAGTCTCGGTCCACGAGCAGTACTTC.

Only a few counts were recorded for this clonotype. The chain carries TRBV5-1 and TRBJ1-1; 7 nucleotides agree with TRBD1. V lost 4 bases, J lost 7 bases, and 10 bases stayed unmatched. The CDR3 runs to 14 residues. The germline gives CDR1 SGHRS, CDR2 YFSETQ. The CDR3: CASSPLQGMGEAFF. In DNA form, the CDR3 reads TGCGCCAGCAGCCCCTTACAGGGGATGGGTGAAGCTTTCTTT.

This clonotype has a handful of counts. The V and J genes are TRBV20-1 and TRBJ2-3; TRBD2 matches 8 bases. Germline CDR1 DFQATT, CDR2 SNEGSKA (reference sequence). Trimming took 3 bases from V and 7 from J; bases not matched to a gene: 3. This CDR3 region has 12 residues. CDR3 loop: CSASVAGYTQYF. In DNA form, the CDR3 reads TGCAGTGCTAGCGTAGCGGGGTATACGCAGTATTTT.

This clonotype has just one count. The chain has TRBV10-3 and TRBJ2-5, with 13 bases lining up with TRBD2. Germline CDR1 is ENHRY and CDR2 is SYGVKD. The CDR3 totals 15 residues. The junction had 6 bases not matched to a gene; V was cut back by 6 bases and J by 5 bases. CDR3 DNA: TGTGCCATCAGGAACAGACTAGCGGGGGGCGAGACCCAGTACTTC. Encoded protein: CAIRNRLAGGETQYF.

This clonotype was picked up many times. The chain joins TRBV24-1 to TRBJ1-1, with a possible D match to TRBD1 (6 bases). Trimming took 5 bases from V and 4 from J, leaving 10 bases between them. The CDR3 runs 13 residues. The V gene's germline CDR1 is KGHDR and CDR2 SFDVKD. CDR3 nucleotide sequence: TGTGCCACCAGTGCGAGGGGGGGCACTGAAGCTTTCTTT. This translates into CATSARGGTEAFF.

V and J are TRBV11-2 and TRBJ2-1; 7 bases are a match to TRBD2. This CDR3 spans 15 amino acids. V lost 3 bases, J lost 10 bases, and 12 bases stayed unmatched. CDR1 is SGHAT, CDR2 FQNNGV, per germline. The CDR3 region is CASSLGDYYYREQFF. The CDR3 bases are TGTGCCAGCAGCTTGGGGGACTATTATTATAGGGAGCAGTTCTTC.

This clonotype has more than one count but fewer than ten. This chain links TRBV9 with TRBJ2-1; no firm D call. V was cut by 7 bases and J by 6 bases, with 17 bases left in between. The CDR3 is made up of 14 amino acids. The germline V gene encodes CDR1 SGDLS and CDR2 YYNGEE. CDR3 residues: CASGPFGQSNEQFF. DNA for the CDR3: TGTGCCAGCGGCCCCTTTGGCCAAAGCAATGAGCAGTTCTTC.

The chain couples TRBV5-6 to TRBJ2-5; possible D gene TRBD1, 6 bases. In germline, CDR1 is SGHDT, CDR2 YYEEEE. The CDR3 runs to 14 residues. V was clipped by 4 bases and J by 5 bases, with 15 bases between them. The CDR3 nucleotides read TGTGCCAGCAGCCTTCAGGGGATAGGTGAGACCCAGTACTTC. It specifies CASSLQGIGETQYF.

Ten or more counts support this clonotype. V usage is TRBV10-3 and J usage is TRBJ2-7; TRBD1 agrees at 7 bases. The CDR3 is 11 residues long. After removal of 9 bases from V and 5 bases from J, the junction contained 4 bases not matched to a gene. From germline, CDR1 is ENHRY and CDR2 SYGVKD. In DNA form, the CDR3 reads TGTGCCATAGCCCAGGGGGACGAGCAGTACTTC. As protein: CAIAQGDEQYF.

This rearrangement joins TRBV7-9 to TRBJ1-2, with 7 positions matching TRBD1. Germline loops: CDR1 SEHNR, CDR2 FQNEAQ (reference sequence). This CDR3 is built from 21 residues. Losses at the gene ends were 3 bases for V and 4 bases for J; bases not matched to a gene: 26. CDR3 sequence (DNA): TGTGCCAGCAGCTTGGGTCTTAAGATACAGGGGCCGAGGGGGTATGGCTATGGCTACACCTTC. The encoded protein is CASSLGLKIQGPRGYGYGYTF.

This clonotype was found once. The chain has TRBV12-3 or TRBV12-4 and TRBJ1-1, with D unresolved. The ends were cut back, 2 bases at V and 11 bases at J, with 15 bases in the middle. This CDR3 contains 13 residues. CDR3 nucleotide sequence: TGTGCCAGCAGTTTAACGGCTCCAGTGGGTGCTTTCTTT. Translated, it gives CASSLTAPVGAFF.

The chain carries TRBV6-1 and TRBJ2-2; TRBD2 matches 10 bases. The CDR3 loop spans 18 amino acids. Losses at the gene ends were 6 bases for V and 0 bases for J; bases not matched to a gene: 10. Looked up from germline, CDR1 is MNHNS and CDR2 is SASEGT. The CDR3 nucleotides are TGTGCCAGCAGGCGGCTAGCGGGAGCTCCCGCGAACACCGGGGAGCTGTTTTTT. The encoded protein is CASRRLAGAPANTGELFF.

This clonotype was seen repeatedly, ten times or more. This sequence joins TRBV18 and TRBJ2-7; D is undetermined. The CDR3 consists of 14 residues. Germline V CDR1 and CDR2: KGHSH, LQKENI. The ends were cut back, 6 bases at V and 2 bases at J, with 14 bases in the middle. The DNA for the CDR3 is TGTGCCAGCTCGCCGGCTGGAACGACCTACGAGCAGTACTTC. Its protein is CASSPAGTTYEQYF.

The chain recombines TRBV2 with TRBJ2-3; D unclear. CDR3 length equals 16 residues. V lost 4 bases and J lost 0, with 14 bases in between. Germline assignment: CDR1 SNHLY and CDR2 FYNNEI. The chain's CDR3 is CASSVGKGGSTDTQYF. DNA of the CDR3: TGTGCCAGCAGTGTTGGGAAGGGCGGAAGCACAGATACGCAGTATTTT.

This clonotype was seen a handful of times. The chain carries TRBV10-3 and TRBJ2-3; D uncertain. CDR1 ENHRY and CDR2 SYGVKD come from the germline V gene. Trimming took off 2 bases at V and 4 bases at J, with 4 bases between the two ends. There are 12 residues in the CDR3. DNA for the CDR3: TGTGCCATCAGTGAGGTTTCAGATACGCAGTATTTT. Translated, it gives CAISEVSDTQYF.

J is TRBJ1-4 and V is TRBV19; D is undetermined. The CDR3 sequence is 14 residues long. Germline CDR1 is LNHDA and CDR2 is SQIVND (reference sequence). V lost 5 bases and J 8 bases, leaving 15 bases between the germline ends. Written as DNA, the CDR3 is TGTGCCAGTAGTCTCTCATTGGGAGTCGAAAAACTGTTTTTT. Its translation is CASSLSLGVEKLFF.

This clonotype was detected a few times. The rearrangement uses TRBV5-6 and TRBJ2-1; perhaps TRBD1 as D (5 bases). The CDR3 runs to 15 residues. The germline gives CDR1 SGHDT, CDR2 YYEEEE. The V gene lost 4 bases and the J gene lost 4 bases, with 15 bases spanning the gap. The CDR3 DNA reads as TGTGCCAGCAGCGGAATGGGGCCATCTTACAATGAGCAGTTCTTC. Its protein product is CASSGMGPSYNEQFF.

This clonotype was detected once. The chain combines TRBV5-1 with TRBJ2-2, with 7 bases aligning to TRBD1. Germline V gene lookup returns CDR1 SGHRS and CDR2 YFSETQ. This CDR3 region has 16 residues. V shed 4 bases, J shed 0 bases, and the junction held 6 bases outside the gene matches. In nucleotides, the CDR3 is TGCGCCAGCAGCGAGGGACAGTTCGCGAACACCGGGGAGCTGTTTTTT. The encoded protein is CASSEGQFANTGELFF.

This clonotype was recorded at least ten times. The chain recombines TRBV4-3 with TRBJ2-5; 10 nucleotides line up with TRBD2. The CDR3 runs to 15 residues. Germline V lookup: CDR1 LGHNA, CDR2 YSLEER. The V and J ends lost 2 bases and 2 bases, in that order; junction bases with no gene match: 2. CDR3 amino acids: CASSQRTSGQETQYF. CDR3 DNA sequence: TGCGCCAGCAGCCAACGGACTAGCGGACAAGAGACCCAGTACTTC.

This clonotype was observed a handful of times. This chain connects TRBV20-1 to TRBJ1-2, with a possible D match to TRBD1 (6 bases). The CDR3 is made up of 14 amino acids. V was pared by 6 bases and J by 2 bases, with 16 bases between. Germline V lookup: CDR1 DFQATT, CDR2 SNEGSKA (reference sequence). This CDR3 is CSAPRQDWNYGYTF. The CDR3 bases are TGCAGTGCCCCGAGACAGGATTGGAACTATGGCTACACCTTC.

There are a few counts of this clonotype. This chain uses TRBV13 with TRBJ2-1, with 8 nucleotides matching TRBD2. Germline CDR1 and CDR2: PRHDT and FYEKMQ (reference sequence). With 7 bases clipped from V and 5 bases from J, the junction kept 13 bases outside the gene matches. CDR3 length: 16 residues. CDR3 sequence reads: CASTPGTGLGHNEQFF. CDR3 in DNA: TGTGCCAGCACCCCGGGGACGGGACTAGGTCACAATGAGCAGTTCTTC.

The table lists this clonotype with a few counts. This rearrangement joins TRBV12-3 or TRBV12-4 to TRBJ2-1, with a possible D match to TRBD1 (5 bases). Trimming shortened V by 5 bases and J by 11 bases, and 16 bases separated the two germline ends. This CDR3 comprises 13 residues. In nucleotides, the CDR3 is TGTGCCAGCAGTCCCCCCAGGGTCCCCAAGCAGTTCTTC. Its protein product is CASSPPRVPKQFF.

The J gene is TRBJ2-3, the V gene TRBV6-5; TRBD1 agrees at 8 bases. Germline V lookup: CDR1 MNHEY, CDR2 SVGAGI. Losses at the gene ends were 0 bases for V and 2 bases for J; bases not matched to a gene: 10. CDR3 length equals 18 residues. CDR3 residues: CASSYSTPGGYYTDTQYF. Written as DNA, the CDR3 is TGTGCCAGCAGTTACTCGACACCAGGGGGCTATTACACAGATACGCAGTATTTT.

The V gene is TRBV5-1, the J gene TRBJ2-5; unclear D gene. V was pared by 2 bases and J by 3 bases, with 8 bases between. Germline assignment: CDR1 SGHRS and CDR2 YFSETQ. There are 13 residues in the CDR3. CDR3 region: CASSLGKEETQYF. CDR3 sequence (DNA): TGCGCCAGCAGCTTAGGGAAGGAAGAGACCCAGTACTTC. Full variable domain (remainder filled in from reference TRBV5-1 and TRBJ2-5): KAGVTQTPRYLIKTRGQQVTLSCSPISGHRSVSWYQQTPGQGLQFLFEYFSETQRNKGNFPGRFSGRQFSNSRSEMNVSTLELGDSALYLCASSLGKEETQYFGPGTRLLVL.

Ten or more counts support this clonotype. The chain carries TRBV7-9 and TRBJ1-5; TRBD1 aligns across 7 bases. The CDR3 sequence is 14 residues long. Germline V CDR1 and CDR2: SEHNR, FQNEAQ (reference sequence). J was trimmed by 4 bases and V by 4 bases; bases with no gene match: 4. Here the CDR3 reads CASSSGTDNQPQHF. As DNA, the CDR3 is TGTGCCAGCAGCTCCGGGACAGATAATCAGCCCCAGCATTTT.